This entry lists 20 T cell receptor beta chains sequenced from one sample in a study of T cells in Graves' hyperthyroidism and ophthalmopathy. Amplified TCR beta CDR3 regions derived from RNA transcripts. RT-PCR in the first round (using the HTBI primer set) targeted the TCR CDR3. TCRdb reanalysed the multiplex PCR reads using MiXCR and keeps one entry per CDR3 protein. The table has 340,000 or so distinct CDR3 sequences, 18% seen once. Sequenced input: blood. The receptors derive from a woman aged 45-60 years with Graves' hyperthyroidism.

This chain links TRBV10-3 with TRBJ1-2, with D maybe TRBD1 (6 bases). The germline CDR1 and CDR2 sequences are ENHRY and SYGVKD. V was clipped by 2 bases and J by 2 bases, with 15 bases between them. The CDR3 spans 16 residues. The CDR3 loop reads CAISETYKDRNYGYTF. CDR3 nucleotides: TGTGCCATCAGTGAGACCTACAAGGACAGAAACTATGGCTACACCTTC.

This clonotype turned up a few times. A much more abundant neighbour one base away suggests this may be a read error. V gene TRBV6-2 or TRBV6-3 combines with J gene TRBJ2-7, with TRBD1 matching over 9 bases. The V gene's germline CDR1 is MNHEY and CDR2 SVGEGT. This CDR3 is built from 12 residues. CDR3 in amino acids: CASTGQGYERYF. As DNA, the CDR3 is TGTGCCAGCACGGGACAGGGCTACGAGCGGTACTTC.

There are many counts of this clonotype. The rearrangement joins TRBV7-9 to TRBJ2-1, with 7 bases matching TRBD1. CDR3 length equals 16 residues. V gave up 5 bases and J gave up 4 bases; unmatched junction bases: 11. Germline V gives CDR1 SEHNR, CDR2 FQNEAQ (reference sequence). In DNA, the CDR3 is TGTGCCAGCAGCCTAAAACACAGGGGCATTTACAATGAGCAGTTCTTC. This translates into CASSLKHRGIYNEQFF.

This clonotype came up a few times. V is TRBV19 and J is TRBJ1-5, with TRBD1 as a possible D gene (6 bases). This CDR3 has 15 amino acids. The V gene's germline CDR1 is LNHDA and CDR2 SQIVND (reference sequence). V was clipped by 2 bases and J by 2 bases, with 10 bases between them. CDR3 amino acids: CASSIWGQGNQPQHF. CDR3 bases: TGTGCCAGTAGTATATGGGGGCAGGGCAATCAGCCCCAGCATTTT.

Many counts were recorded for this clonotype. The rearrangement joins TRBV6-1 to TRBJ1-1; possible D gene TRBD1, 5 bases. This CDR3 comprises 12 residues. The V gene lost 8 bases and the J gene lost 3 bases, with 10 bases spanning the gap. Looked up from germline, CDR1 is MNHNS and CDR2 is SASEGT. The CDR3 region is CASFRDDTEAFF. CDR3 in DNA: TGTGCCAGCTTCCGGGACGACACTGAAGCTTTCTTT.

In this sample, this clonotype turned up a few times. The CDR3 DNA sequence: TGTGCCAGCAGCCACACCCGGGGATTACCGAACACCGGGGAGCTGTTTTTT. The encoded protein is CASSHTRGLPNTGELFF. The V gene is TRBV6-1, the J gene TRBJ2-2; a weak D match, TRBD2 (5 bases). CDR1 MNHNS and CDR2 SASEGT come from the germline V gene. CDR3 length: 17 amino acids. V dropped 6 bases and J dropped 0 bases, with 17 bases sitting between them.

This clonotype came up a few times. This chain links TRBV18 with TRBJ1-1; 8 bases are a match to TRBD1. The CDR3 has 14 amino acids. The germline V gene encodes CDR1 KGHSH and CDR2 LQKENI. V dropped 6 bases and J dropped 4; count of bases not matched to a gene: 7. The CDR3 spells CASSLDRGFTEAFF. CDR3 coding DNA: TGTGCCAGCTCGCTCGACAGGGGTTTCACTGAAGCTTTCTTT.

This clonotype was recorded a few times. This chain uses TRBV7-9 with TRBJ2-5, with 9 bases matching TRBD1. With 1 base clipped from V and 1 base from J, the junction kept 1 base outside the gene matches. Germline CDR1 is SEHNR and CDR2 is FQNEAQ (reference sequence). The CDR3 has 15 residues. In nucleotides, the CDR3 is TGTGCCAGCAGCTTAGGACAGGGGGTCCAAGAGACCCAGTACTTC. It codes for CASSLGQGVQETQYF.

This clonotype appeared a few times. The chain employs TRBV13 and TRBJ2-5, with 7 bases lining up with TRBD2. The CDR3 spans 15 residues. V gave up 3 bases and J gave up 2 bases; unmatched junction bases: 6. Germline V gene data show CDR1 as PRHDT and CDR2 as FYEKMQ (reference sequence). CDR3 sequence: CASSFLGGSQETQYF. The CDR3, as DNA: TGTGCCAGCAGCTTTCTCGGGGGGTCTCAAGAGACCCAGTACTTC.

The chain uses TRBV20-1 and TRBJ1-6; 12 bases are shared with TRBD1. V shed 1 base and J 7 bases; nucleotides not matched to a gene: 11. Germline loops: CDR1 DFQATT, CDR2 SNEGSKA (reference sequence). CDR3 size: 18 residues. CDR3 amino acids: CSARGGTGGLFGNSPLHF. The CDR3 region has the DNA TGCAGTGCTAGAGGCGGGACAGGGGGCTTATTTGGAAATTCACCCCTCCACTTT.

In this sample, this clonotype turned up many times. This CDR3 reads CSAERGSTDTQYF. DNA of the CDR3: TGCAGTGCTGAGCGGGGCAGCACAGATACGCAGTATTTT. The rearrangement joins TRBV20-1 to TRBJ2-3; TRBD2 aligns across 7 bases. Germline V gene sequence: CDR1 DFQATT, CDR2 SNEGSKA (reference sequence). V dropped 5 bases and J dropped 0; count of bases not matched to a gene: 2. The CDR3 is made up of 13 amino acids.

CDR3 loop: CASSSGTMVDEQFF. The CDR3 coding sequence is TGTGCCAGCAGCTCCGGGACGATGGTCGATGAGCAGTTCTTC. The V call is TRBV7-9, the J call TRBJ2-1, with D possibly called TRBD1 or TRBD2 (5 bases each). Germline CDR1 SEHNR, CDR2 FQNEAQ (reference sequence). Deletions cut 4 bases from V and 8 bases from J, with 15 bases between. CDR3 length equals 14 residues.

This clonotype was detected a few times. V is TRBV5-4 and J is TRBJ2-1, with TRBD2 matching over 8 bases. J lost 8 bases, V lost 0 bases, and 10 bases had no gene match. The V gene's germline CDR1 is SGHNT and CDR2 YYREEE (reference sequence). The CDR3 spans 16 residues. The CDR3 here is CASSLAGGGAYDEQFF. For the CDR3, the DNA is TGTGCCAGCAGCTTGGCCGGGGGGGGGGCATATGATGAGCAGTTCTTC.

The chain employs TRBV6-1 and TRBJ1-1; D not resolved. Trimming stripped 4 bases from V and 3 bases from J, with 9 bases between. From germline, CDR1 is MNHNS and CDR2 SASEGT. This CDR3 region has 13 residues. The CDR3: CASSGSLDTEAFF. For the CDR3, the DNA is TGTGCCAGCAGTGGCTCTTTGGACACTGAAGCTTTCTTT.

The V call is TRBV6-4, the J call TRBJ2-1; 7 nucleotides agree with TRBD1. This CDR3 spans 15 amino acids. Losses at the gene ends were 4 bases for V and 7 bases for J; bases not matched to a gene: 10. Germline assignment: CDR1 MRHNA and CDR2 SNTAGT. The CDR3 DNA reads TGTGCCAGCAGTGCCCTGTCGACAGGGTTGAATGAGCAGTTCTTC. Translating gives CASSALSTGLNEQFF.

CDR3 residues: CASSEGTWGRANVLTF. The DNA for the CDR3 is TGTGCCAGCAGTGAGGGGACCTGGGGGCGCGCCAACGTCCTGACTTTC. This rearrangement joins TRBV2 to TRBJ2-6; tentative D call: TRBD1 (6 bases). Germline CDR1 reads SNHLY; CDR2 reads FYNNEI. The V end was cut by 3 bases, the J end by 7 bases, with 16 bases between. This CDR3 has 16 residues.

The chain has TRBV6-1 and TRBJ2-1; 7 bases match TRBD1. Germline V gene data show CDR1 as MNHNS and CDR2 as SASEGT. The CDR3 has 16 amino acids. The trim removed 5 bases at V and 4 bases at J, leaving 11 bases unmatched. The CDR3 loop is CASSRTGDGLYNEQFF. The CDR3 bases are TGTGCCAGCAGTCGGACAGGAGACGGGCTATACAATGAGCAGTTCTTC.

This clonotype has just a few counts. The chain carries TRBV20-1 and TRBJ2-1; 8 bases agree with TRBD2. V gave up 5 bases and J gave up 7 bases; unmatched junction bases: 10. Germline V CDR1 and CDR2: DFQATT, SNEGSKA (reference sequence). This CDR3 contains 14 residues. CDR3 bases: TGCAGTGCTCTACTAGCGGACCTCGGGAATGAGCAGTTCTTC. It encodes CSALLADLGNEQFF.

The chain is built from TRBV4-1 and TRBJ2-2; D unresolved. Germline assignment: CDR1 MGHRA and CDR2 YSYEKL. This CDR3 is built from 17 residues. V was clipped by 1 base and J by 2 bases, with 14 bases between them. The DNA of the CDR3 is TGCGCCAGCAGCCAAGTTGGTATACAGCCTAACACCGGGGAGCTGTTTTTT. It translates to CASSQVGIQPNTGELFF.

The table lists this clonotype with a few counts. The rearrangement links TRBV2 to TRBJ2-1; 10 nucleotides line up with TRBD1. The V gene end was trimmed by 7 bases and the J gene end by 4 bases; junction bases not matched to a gene: 1. Per germline, CDR1 SNHLY and CDR2 FYNNEI. The CDR3 consists of 13 residues. CDR3 nucleotides: TGTGCCAGCAAGGACAGGGGGTACAATGAGCAGTTCTTC. Amino acids: CASKDRGYNEQFF.